The rows below give T cell receptor beta chains drawn from one sample of a study of OX40 agonist ivuxolimab in advanced cancers. Sequenced by immunoSEQ multiplex PCR; TCRdb stores in-frame clones only, minus some. Of tens of thousands of clones listed, nearly 90% are singletons. The sequencing used CD4+ or CD8+ T cells sorted from blood, collected in a trial of the OX40 agonist ivuxolimab. These TCRs come from an adult with an advanced solid tumor such as melanoma, head and neck, liver or kidney cancer. CDR3s include the opening cysteine and the closing phenylalanine or tryptophan. The order of the fields is D gene, J gene, V gene, CDR3 DNA, CDR3 protein. D genes are given only for firm matches.

d_call: NA; j_call: TRBJ1-4; v_call: TRBV18; cdr3_nt: TGTGCCAGCTCACCCCCCGGGACACCTTTGGGACTGTTTTTT; cdr3_aa: CASSPPGTPLGLFF
d_call: NA; j_call: TRBJ2-1; v_call: TRBV7-9; cdr3_nt: TGTGCCAGCAGCCGTACGGCTGCCCCCAATGAGCAGTTCTTC; cdr3_aa: CASSRTAAPNEQFF
d_call: NA; j_call: TRBJ2-3; v_call: TRBV11-2; cdr3_nt: TGTGCCTCACAGGGTGTCGATACGCAGTATTTT; cdr3_aa: CASQGVDTQYF
d_call: NA; j_call: TRBJ1-1; v_call: TRBV6-6; cdr3_nt: TGTGCCAGCAGTTACCCTACGACAGTTTGGAACACTGAAGCTTTCTTT; cdr3_aa: CASSYPTTVWNTEAFF
d_call: TRBD1; j_call: TRBJ1-2; v_call: TRBV10-3; cdr3_nt: TGTGCCATCAGTGTTACGACAGGGGGCTATGGCTACACCTTC; cdr3_aa: CAISVTTGGYGYTF
d_call: TRBD2; j_call: TRBJ2-1; v_call: TRBV7-9; cdr3_nt: TGTGCCAGCAGCGTAAACCCTAGCGGGAGTCGGGCCTACAATGAGCAGTTCTTC; cdr3_aa: CASSVNPSGSRAYNEQFF
d_call: TRBD2; j_call: TRBJ2-3; v_call: TRBV7-3; cdr3_nt: TGTGCCAGCAGCTCCGCGGGAGGGCCAGATACGCAGTATTTT; cdr3_aa: CASSSAGGPDTQYF
d_call: TRBD1; j_call: TRBJ2-4; v_call: TRBV7-8; cdr3_nt: TGTGCCAGCAGCTTAGTCATCGGACAGGGGGCGGTAGCCAAAAACATTCAGTACTTC; cdr3_aa: CASSLVIGQGAVAKNIQYF
d_call: NA; j_call: TRBJ1-5; v_call: TRBV6-1; cdr3_nt: TGTGCCAGCAGTGAAGTGGCAGGGGTCACTCAGCCCCAGCATTTT; cdr3_aa: CASSEVAGVTQPQHF
d_call: NA; j_call: TRBJ2-1; v_call: TRBV6-5; cdr3_nt: TGTGCCAGCAGTTACTCGAGCCAGGGGAGTGAGCAGTTCTTC; cdr3_aa: CASSYSSQGSEQFF
d_call: TRBD2; j_call: TRBJ2-3; v_call: TRBV11-2; cdr3_nt: TGTGCCAGCAGCCCTATTGGGGGAGGGGAACTGGCGCAGTATTTT; cdr3_aa: CASSPIGGGELAQYF